The next 3 T cell receptor beta chains were all read from a single sample in a study of shared clonotypes between healthy human individuals. Some clones are missing from TCRdb's copy, which holds only in-frame ones; the method was immunoSEQ multiplex PCR. The table records about 1.1 million clones, 60% to 85% of them present only once. Sequences were obtained from memory CD4+ T cells from PBMCs. Subset described: CD45RA-negative fraction. All receptors come from a young man in good health. Some clones in this sample may be carry-over from other donors' samples.

This sequence joins TRBV7-2 and TRBJ2-2; possibly TRBD1 for D (6 bases). CDR1 SGHTA and CDR2 FQGNSA come from the germline V gene. This CDR3 has 18 residues. With 6 bases removed from V and 1 base from J, the gap between germline ends came to 21 bases. The CDR3 DNA reads TGTGCCAGCAGAAGGGAGCGGCAGGGGATTTGGAACACCGGGGAGCTGTTTTTT. The encoded protein is CASRRERQGIWNTGELFF.

The chain carries TRBV4-3 and TRBJ1-2; D may be TRBD1 (5 bases). This CDR3 has 13 amino acids. Germline loops: CDR1 LGHNA, CDR2 YSLEER. V was cut by 0 bases and J by 8 bases, with 10 bases left in between. In DNA form, the CDR3 reads TGCGCCAGCAGCCAAGACAGGGCGGGGGGCTACACCTTC. It is translated as CASSQDRAGGYTF.

The sample holds one count of this clone. The CDR3 loop reads CASSTKSGRSLSGELFF. CDR3 bases: TGTGCCAGCAGTACTAAGAGCGGGAGGTCCCTATCGGGGGAGCTGTTTTTT. The gene calls are TRBV28 and TRBJ2-2; TRBD2 matches 9 bases. Germline loops: CDR1 MDHEN, CDR2 SYDVKM. The CDR3 totals 17 residues. V shed 5 bases, J shed 8 bases, and the junction held 15 bases outside the gene matches.